This TCR beta chain appears in the sequencing data of a study of beta chain features in type 1 diabetes. Study context: The examined sorted cells totaled approximately 100 million across samples. Study findings and constraints: Shortening of TCRB CDR3s, moderate but significant, appeared in all four CD4+ subsets of Type 1 diabetes patients.

The authors reverse transcribed all of the isolated RNA, so sequencing captured expressed TCRB transcripts. TCRdb's copy holds only in-frame clones and misses some; the assay was immunoSEQ multiplex PCR. The sample comprises fewer than 650,000 clones, around 15% of which are singletons, and about 0.087% rests with the top ten. CDR1 is MNHEY, CDR2 SVGAGI, per germline. V gave up 11 bases and J gave up 5 bases, with 9 bases separating them. There are 10 residues in the CDR3. About this clone: The antigen remains undetermined.

By way of CD45RO/CCR7/CD25/CD127/CD95/CD27, the CD4+ regulatory, stem cell-like memory, central memory and naive cells were sorted. V usage is TRBV6-5 and J usage is TRBJ2-5; no definite D call. The receptor's source is a man younger than 35 in good health. The sequenced material came from naive CD4+ T cells from blood. This CDR3 is CAGSGETQYF. The CDR3 DNA reads TGTGCCGGATCGGGCGAGACCCAGTACTTC.